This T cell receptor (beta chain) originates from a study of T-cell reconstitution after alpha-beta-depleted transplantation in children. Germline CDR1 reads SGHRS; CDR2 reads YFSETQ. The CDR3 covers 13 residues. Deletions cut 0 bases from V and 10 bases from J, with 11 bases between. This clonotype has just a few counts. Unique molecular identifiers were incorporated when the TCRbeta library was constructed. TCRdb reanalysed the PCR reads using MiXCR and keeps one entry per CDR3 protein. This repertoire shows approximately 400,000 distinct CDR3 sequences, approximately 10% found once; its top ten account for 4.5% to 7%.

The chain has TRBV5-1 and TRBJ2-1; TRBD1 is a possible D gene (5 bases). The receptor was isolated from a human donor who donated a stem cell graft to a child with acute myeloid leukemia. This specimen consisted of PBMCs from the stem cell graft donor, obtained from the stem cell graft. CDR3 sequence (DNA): TGCGCCAGCAGCTTGGAGGGGCATTCCGAGCAGTTCTTC. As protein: CASSLEGHSEQFF. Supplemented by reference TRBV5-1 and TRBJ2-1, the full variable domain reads KAGVTQTPRYLIKTRGQQVTLSCSPISGHRSVSWYQQTPGQGLQFLFEYFSETQRNKGNFPGRFSGRQFSNSRSEMNVSTLELGDSALYLCASSLEGHSEQFFGPGTRLTVL.